The 14 T cell receptor beta chains below all came from one sample that was sequenced in a study of T cell responses to AZD1222 COVID-19 vaccine. Clones were read by immunoSEQ multiplex PCR, and TCRdb kept only the in-frame ones, dropping some. The sample yields approximately 150,000 clones, about 93% seen once. The material was peripheral blood, obtained on day 0 of AZD1222 vaccination. The receptors stem from an adult in good health.

The V call is TRBV7-9, the J call TRBJ1-4, with 7 bases identical to TRBD1. CDR1 is SEHNR and CDR2 is FQNEAQ in the germline V gene (reference sequence). Unmatched junction bases numbered 11, after V lost 5 bases and J lost 8 bases. The CDR3 loop spans 15 amino acids. The CDR3 bases are TGTGCCAGCAGCCCTCCGGGACAGCTGGGGGAAAAACTGTTTTTT. This gives the protein CASSPPGQLGEKLFF.

The chain combines TRBV19 with TRBJ1-2, with 8 bases aligning to TRBD1. The V and J ends lost 6 bases and 8 bases, in that order; junction bases with no gene match: 11. The CDR3 contains 14 residues. Germline assignment: CDR1 LNHDA and CDR2 SQIVND (reference sequence). CDR3 residues: CASSGGQGVWGYTF. The CDR3 nucleotides are TGTGCCAGTAGCGGAGGACAGGGAGTGTGGGGCTACACCTTC.

The chain carries TRBV25-1 and TRBJ2-3; 9 nucleotides agree with TRBD2. Germline-derived CDR1 and CDR2 are MGHDK and SYGVNS. Unmatched junction bases numbered 10, after V lost 5 bases and J lost 4 bases. The CDR3 is 16 amino acids. The CDR3 nucleotides are TGTGCCAGCAGTCCCCGGCTAGCGGGAAGGTCAGATACGCAGTATTTT. Translation: CASSPRLAGRSDTQYF.

The chain recombines TRBV19 with TRBJ1-1; weak D call: TRBD1 (6 bases). The V and J ends lost 2 bases and 6 bases respectively, with 19 bases between them. The CDR3 covers 16 residues. Germline V gene sequence: CDR1 LNHDA, CDR2 SQIVND (reference sequence). CDR3 region: CASSITGGEYSAEAFF. The CDR3 DNA is TGTGCCAGTAGTATAACCGGGGGCGAGTACAGCGCTGAAGCTTTCTTT.

This clone appeared a single time. The V gene is TRBV7-9, the J gene TRBJ2-7, with a possible D match to TRBD2 (7 bases). The CDR3 is 16 residues long. V shed 2 bases and J shed 5 bases, with 19 bases lying between them. Germline assignment: CDR1 SEHNR and CDR2 FQNEAQ (reference sequence). The CDR3 nucleotides are TGTGCCAGCAGCTTATGGGGGCGGGAGAAGGACCACGAGCAGTACTTC. It translates to CASSLWGREKDHEQYF.

V is TRBV7-9 and J is TRBJ2-7; D might be TRBD1 or TRBD2, each matching 5 bases. The CDR3 is made up of 15 amino acids. Germline CDR1 and CDR2: SEHNR and FQNEAQ (reference sequence). The germline V and J ends were trimmed by 0 bases and 1 base, with 10 bases remaining between them. The CDR3 DNA reads TGTGCCAGCAGCTTAGCGCAGGGAGATTCCTACGAGCAGTACTTC. As protein: CASSLAQGDSYEQYF.

The chain recombines TRBV14 with TRBJ1-2; TRBD1 is a possible D gene (5 bases). Germline values: CDR1 SGHDN, CDR2 FVKESK. Trimming removed 1 base from V and 10 bases from J, with 10 bases in between. This CDR3 has 12 residues. The chain's CDR3 is CASSQVVGAYTF. CDR3 DNA sequence: TGTGCCAGCAGCCAAGTTGTCGGGGCCTACACCTTC.

The gene calls are TRBV11-2 and TRBJ1-1, with a weak D call TRBD1 (6 bases). Germline assignment: CDR1 SGHAT and CDR2 FQNNGV. The CDR3 is 13 residues long. V lost 3 bases and J 11 bases, leaving 16 bases between the germline ends. This chain's CDR3 is CASSFAHRVTAFF. DNA for the CDR3: TGTGCCAGCAGCTTCGCCCACAGGGTTACCGCTTTCTTT.

The chain employs TRBV30 and TRBJ2-7; 7 bases are a match to TRBD1. CDR1 and CDR2 from the germline V gene are GTSNPN and SVGIG (reference sequence). There are 16 residues in the CDR3. Trimming took 4 bases from V and 4 from J; bases not matched to a gene: 16. CDR3: CAWIRTGTDSSYEQYF. The CDR3 region has the DNA TGTGCCTGGATCCGAACAGGGACAGATTCTTCGTACGAGCAGTACTTC.

The rearrangement joins TRBV5-1 to TRBJ2-7; 8 bases are shared with TRBD2. The CDR3 is made up of 15 amino acids. The V segment lost 3 bases and the J segment 1 base; nucleotides outside the gene matches: 6. Germline lookup yields CDR1 SGHRS and CDR2 YFSETQ. The CDR3 reads CASSWGAGGSYEQYF. Written as DNA, the CDR3 is TGCGCCAGCAGCTGGGGTGCGGGAGGATCCTACGAGCAGTACTTC.

The chain combines TRBV29-1 with TRBJ1-1; D is uncertain. The germline V gene has CDR1 SQVTM and CDR2 ANQGSEA. This CDR3 spans 13 amino acids. Trimming took 7 bases from V and 6 from J, leaving 18 bases between them. In DNA, the CDR3 is TGCAGCGGGTCGCAGTCAATAGAGTCTGAAGCTTTCTTT. This translates into CSGSQSIESEAFF.

The chain employs TRBV12-5 and TRBJ2-2; 8 bases agree with TRBD2. The CDR3 length is 15 residues. CDR1 is LGHNT, CDR2 FRNRAP, per germline. The ends lost 1 base at V and 7 bases at J; junction bases unmatched: 5. This CDR3 is CASGLAGGLFGELFF. In DNA, the CDR3 is TGTGCTAGTGGTTTGGCGGGAGGGCTGTTCGGGGAGCTGTTTTTT.

V usage is TRBV7-9 and J usage is TRBJ2-7; D is unresolved. Trimming removed 5 bases from V and 3 bases from J, with 5 bases in between. CDR3 length: 11 amino acids. CDR1 is SEHNR and CDR2 is FQNEAQ in the germline V gene (reference sequence). The CDR3 DNA follows: TGTGCCAGCAGCCGGAACTACGAGCAGTACTTC. Residues: CASSRNYEQYF. The whole variable domain, remainder taken from reference TRBV7-9 and TRBJ2-7, is DTGVSQNPRHKITKRGQNVTFRCDPISEHNRLYWYRQTLGQGPEFLTYFQNEAQLEKSRLLSDRFSAERPKGSFSTLEIQRTEQGDSAMYLCASSRNYEQYFGPGTRLTVT.

The rearrangement links TRBV14 to TRBJ2-5; maybe TRBD2 (5 bases). Germline lookup yields CDR1 SGHDN and CDR2 FVKESK. The CDR3 contains 14 residues. Trimming took off 0 bases at V and 7 bases at J, with 12 bases between the two ends. The CDR3, as DNA: TGTGCCAGCAGCCAAGATTTGAGGGTCCCGACCCAGTACTTC. Residues: CASSQDLRVPTQYF.